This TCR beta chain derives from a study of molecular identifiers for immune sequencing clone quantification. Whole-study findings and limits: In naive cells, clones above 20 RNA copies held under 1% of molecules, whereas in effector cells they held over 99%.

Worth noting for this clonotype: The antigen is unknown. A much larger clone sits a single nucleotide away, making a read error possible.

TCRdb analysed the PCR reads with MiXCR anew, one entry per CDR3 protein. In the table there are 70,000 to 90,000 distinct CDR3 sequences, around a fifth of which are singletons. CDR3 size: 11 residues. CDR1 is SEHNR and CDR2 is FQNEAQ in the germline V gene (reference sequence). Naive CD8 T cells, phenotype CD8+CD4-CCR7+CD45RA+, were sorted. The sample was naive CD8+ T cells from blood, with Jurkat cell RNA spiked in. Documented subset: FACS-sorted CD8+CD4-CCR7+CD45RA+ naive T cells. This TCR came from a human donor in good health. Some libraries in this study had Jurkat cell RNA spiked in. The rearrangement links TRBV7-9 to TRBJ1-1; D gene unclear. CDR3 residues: CACSPTYEAFF. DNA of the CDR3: TGTGCCTGCAGCCCCACATACGAAGCTTTCTTT.